A selection of T cell receptor beta chains follows, all from one sample in a study of T cell responses to AZD1222 COVID-19 vaccine. Libraries were prepared by immunoSEQ multiplex PCR; TCRdb keeps only in-frame clonotypes and omits some of them. The sample includes around 90,000 clones, 70% to 90% of them seen just once. Source: peripheral blood, taken on day 0 of AZD1222 vaccination. The receptors were sampled from an adult in good health. CDR3s include the opening cysteine and the closing phenylalanine or tryptophan. Fields, in order: V gene, clone size, J gene, D gene, CDR3 protein, CDR3 DNA. D genes are given only for firm matches. Only part of the rows carry a size: once, few, many, or a class if the clone is expanded.

>TRBV4-3|.|TRBJ2-3|.
CASSQWGSSTDTQYF
TGCGCCAGCAGCCAGTGGGGGTCTAGCACAGATACGCAGTATTTT
>TRBV6-1|.|TRBJ2-3|TRBD2
CASSVASGGPVRTDTQYF
TGTGCCAGCAGTGTGGCTAGCGGGGGGCCAGTTCGCACAGATACGCAGTATTTT
>TRBV6-2/TRBV6-3|.|TRBJ1-5|.
CASSNYGQLNQPQHF
TGTGCCAGCAGTAACTACGGACAGCTAAATCAGCCCCAGCATTTT
>TRBV7-2|.|TRBJ2-7|TRBD2
CASSLGLAGTYEQYF
TGTGCCAGCAGCCTAGGACTAGCGGGGACTTACGAGCAGTACTTC
>TRBV18|.|TRBJ2-1|TRBD2
CASSPPGREIYNEQFF
TGTGCCAGCTCACCACCCGGGCGGGAGATCTACAATGAGCAGTTCTTC
>TRBV10-2|.|TRBJ1-2|TRBD1
CASSEWAGGSYGYTF
TGCGCCAGCAGTGAGTGGGCAGGGGGCAGCTATGGCTACACCTTC
>TRBV7-9|.|TRBJ1-5|TRBD1
CASSLGQRNQPQHF
TGTGCCAGCAGCTTGGGACAGAGGAATCAGCCCCAGCATTTT
>TRBV7-9|.|TRBJ2-1|TRBD1
CASSPRTGGLRNEQFF
TGTGCCAGCAGCCCACGGACAGGGGGCTTGAGGAATGAGCAGTTCTTC
>TRBV4-3|.|TRBJ1-3|.
CASSQALTGLRNTIYF
TGCGCCAGCAGCCAAGCCTTGACAGGTTTACGAAACACCATATATTTT
>TRBV30|.|TRBJ1-2|.
CAWSPDSTNYGYTF
TGTGCCTGGAGTCCGGACAGTACTAACTATGGCTACACCTTC
>TRBV7-8|.|TRBJ2-7|.
CASSWTDYEQYF
TGTGCCAGCAGCTGGACTGACTACGAGCAGTACTTC
>TRBV6-5|once|TRBJ1-1|.
CASSKSGTEAFF
TGTGCCAGCAGTAAAAGCGGGACTGAAGCTTTCTTT
>TRBV6-5|.|TRBJ1-5|TRBD1
CASSAQGQRNQPQHF
TGTGCCAGCAGCGCTCAGGGACAGCGAAATCAGCCCCAGCATTTT
>TRBV18|.|TRBJ1-2|.
CASSPGQDYGYTF
TGTGCCAGCTCACCGGGTCAGGACTATGGCTACACCTTC
>TRBV13|.|TRBJ1-3|.
CASSSQGNTIYF
TGTGCCAGCAGCTCGCAGGGAAACACCATATATTTT
>TRBV6-5|.|TRBJ1-2|.
CASSHPRDYGYTF
TGTGCCAGCAGTCACCCCCGGGACTATGGCTACACCTTC
>TRBV11-2|.|TRBJ2-6|.
CASSFGGGSGANVLTF
TGTGCCAGCAGCTTCGGAGGGGGGTCTGGGGCCAACGTCCTGACTTTC
>TRBV4-3|.|TRBJ2-3|TRBD2
CASSQVAGVGTDTQYF
TGCGCCAGCAGCCAGGTTGCGGGAGTGGGCACAGATACGCAGTATTTT
>TRBV5-1|.|TRBJ2-5|.
CASSITKGAQETQYF
TGCGCCAGCAGCATAACAAAGGGAGCCCAAGAGACCCAGTACTTC
>TRBV27|.|TRBJ1-1|.
CASSLGRTNTEAFF
TGTGCCAGCAGTTTAGGGAGGACTAACACTGAAGCTTTCTTT
>TRBV24-1|.|TRBJ2-1|.
CATSDSGQYNEQFF
TGTGCCACCAGTGATTCCGGGCAGTACAATGAGCAGTTCTTC
>TRBV5-1|.|TRBJ1-4|.
CASSLRTDNEKLFF
TGCGCCAGCAGCTTGCGAACGGATAATGAAAAACTGTTTTTT
>TRBV5-1|.|TRBJ1-1|.
CASSPRTGNTEAFF
TGCGCCAGCAGCCCGAGGACGGGGAACACTGAAGCTTTCTTT
>TRBV10-3|few|TRBJ2-5|.
CAISENEGGGETQYF
TGTGCCATCAGTGAGAACGAGGGGGGTGGAGAGACCCAGTACTTC
>TRBV11-2|.|TRBJ1-2|.
CASSFGIQNYGYTF
TGTGCCAGCAGCTTTGGAATACAGAACTATGGCTACACCTTC
>TRBV7-2|.|TRBJ2-7|.
CASSLDRPYEQYF
TGTGCCAGCAGTCTAGACAGGCCCTACGAGCAGTACTTC
>TRBV27|.|TRBJ1-1|.
CASSWTPNTEAFF
TGTGCCAGCAGTTGGACACCGAACACTGAAGCTTTCTTT
>TRBV7-9|.|TRBJ2-7|TRBD1
CASRLGLQGDVGRAYEQYF
TGTGCCAGCAGACTAGGACTGCAGGGGGACGTCGGTAGGGCTTACGAGCAGTACTTC
>TRBV11-3|.|TRBJ2-3|.
CASSSGTQSTDTQYF
TGTGCCAGCAGCTCTGGGACACAGAGCACAGATACGCAGTATTTT
>TRBV6-5|.|TRBJ1-5|.
CASSTGRVNQPQHF
TGTGCCAGCAGTACAGGCAGGGTGAACCAGCCCCAGCATTTT
>TRBV30|.|TRBJ2-6|TRBD1
CAWHRDRGRTGANVLTF
TGTGCCTGGCACCGGGACAGGGGGAGGACTGGGGCCAACGTCCTGACTTTC
>TRBV6-5|.|TRBJ2-3|TRBD2
CASRQRGNTDTQYF
TGTGCCAGCCGTCAGCGGGGGAACACAGATACGCAGTATTTT
>TRBV15|.|TRBJ1-3|.
CATSRDDKGGSGNTIYF
TGTGCCACCAGCAGAGACGACAAAGGGGGCTCTGGAAACACCATATATTTT
>TRBV6-1|.|TRBJ2-7|.
CASSEARYEQYF
TGTGCCAGCAGTGAAGCACGATACGAGCAGTACTTC
>TRBV2|.|TRBJ1-2|.
CASSSGPPFGYTF
TGTGCCAGCAGTTCTGGACCCCCCTTCGGCTACACCTTC
>TRBV10-3|once|TRBJ2-3|TRBD2
CAISRASGGTQYF
TGTGCCATCAGTCGGGCTAGCGGGGGCACGCAGTATTTT
>TRBV6-5|.|TRBJ1-6|.
CASSPEGLSPLHF
TGTGCCAGCAGTCCCGAGGGTCTCTCACCCCTCCACTTT
>TRBV27|.|TRBJ1-5|.
CATKSHEGQGNQPQHF
TGTGCCACCAAGTCCCACGAGGGCCAAGGAAATCAGCCCCAGCATTTT
>TRBV4-1|once|TRBJ2-7|.
CASSQDDYPMRYEQYF
TGCGCCAGCAGCCAGGACGACTACCCCATGAGGTACGAGCAGTACTTC
>TRBV5-1|.|TRBJ2-3|TRBD2
CASSVGGGTDTQYF
TGCGCCAGCTCGGTTGGGGGGGGCACAGATACGCAGTATTTT
>TRBV29-1|.|TRBJ1-4|.
CSCREANEKLFF
TGCAGCTGCAGGGAGGCTAATGAAAAACTGTTTTTT
>TRBV11-3|once|TRBJ2-2|.
CASSLRPTGELFF
TGTGCCAGCAGCTTGCGTCCGACCGGGGAGCTGTTTTTT
>TRBV7-2|.|TRBJ1-6|.
CASSRTGSSYNSPLHF
TGTGCCAGCAGCCGGACGGGGAGCTCCTATAATTCACCCCTCCACTTT
>TRBV5-8|.|TRBJ2-1|TRBD2
CASSYGHGGGSYNEQFF
TGTGCCAGCAGCTACGGTCACGGGGGGGGCTCCTACAATGAGCAGTTCTTC
>TRBV25-1|.|TRBJ1-6|TRBD1
CASSDPGQGISPLHF
TGTGCCAGCAGTGACCCTGGACAGGGAATCTCACCCCTCCACTTT